A selection of T cell receptor beta chains follows, all from one sample in a study of patients and donors after allogeneic stem cell transplantation. One entry per CDR3 protein results from TCRdb running MiXCR on the RT-PCR reads. Of 190,000 or so distinct CDR3 sequences in the sample, roughly 38% are singletons; the top ten hold 11%. The sample taken for sequencing was blood, either unsorted or a sorted T cell fraction (not recorded which). These receptors originate from a human donor who was either an allogeneic HSCT recipient or a stem cell or donor lymphocyte infusion donor (not recorded which). It is not recorded whose cells these are; they may come from a transplant donor. The CDR3 runs from the conserved cysteine through the conserved F or W. A D gene is named only where the DNA matches it firmly. Expanded clones get a size class; other rows say once, few or many, or leave the size out.

J	V	D	size	DNA	CDR3
TRBJ1-5	TRBV6-2/TRBV6-3	NA	NA	TGTGCCAGCACGAGGACTTTTCGTAGTCAGCCCCAGCATTTT	CASTRTFRSQPQHF
TRBJ2-3	TRBV28	NA	NA	TGTGCCAGCAGTTCCCCCGAACAGGTTCCTAGCACAGATACGCAGTATTTT	CASSSPEQVPSTDTQYF
TRBJ1-5	TRBV6-5	NA	few	TGTGCCAGCAGTTACTCGAATGGCAATCAGCCCCAGCATTTT	CASSYSNGNQPQHF
TRBJ1-3	TRBV13	NA	NA	TGTGCCAGCAGCGGGATAACGGGACTCTCTGGAAACACCATATATTTT	CASSGITGLSGNTIYF
TRBJ2-2	TRBV12-3/TRBV12-4	NA	NA	TGTGCCAGCAGGAGCCAGGGTACCGGGGAGCTGTTTTTT	CASRSQGTGELFF
TRBJ1-3	TRBV5-1	NA	few	TGCGCCAGCAGCTTGGCAGGGAACTCTGGAAACACCATATATTTT	CASSLAGNSGNTIYF
TRBJ1-2	TRBV4-1	TRBD1	NA	TGCGCCAGCAGCCAACGACAGGGGGCCTATGGCTACACCTTC	CASSQRQGAYGYTF
TRBJ1-1	TRBV5-1	TRBD1	NA	TGCGCCAGCAGCGCCCTTATCAACAGGGGACGGAACACTGAAGCTTTCTTT	CASSALINRGRNTEAFF
TRBJ1-6	TRBV4-2	NA	NA	TGTGCCAGCAGCCAAGCGAGGAAAGCACCCCTCCACTTT	CASSQARKAPLHF
TRBJ1-1	TRBV2	NA	NA	TGTGCCAGCAGCGGACGGGGAATGAACACTGAAGCTTTCTTT	CASSGRGMNTEAFF
TRBJ2-7	TRBV29-1	TRBD1	NA	TGCAGCGTTGAATGGGACAGGGGCTACGAGCAGTACTTC	CSVEWDRGYEQYF
TRBJ2-7	TRBV14	NA	few	TGTGCCAGCAGCCAAGATTGGGGCCCCTACGAGCAGTACTTC	CASSQDWGPYEQYF
TRBJ1-5	TRBV27	NA	NA	TGTGCCAGCAGTTTATGGGGGAGCGGGCAGCCCCAGCATTTT	CASSLWGSGQPQHF
TRBJ1-3	TRBV6-2/TRBV6-3	NA	few	TGTGCCAGCAGTCTTCTCGGGACGGCCTCTGGAAACACCATATATTTT	CASSLLGTASGNTIYF
TRBJ1-2	TRBV3-1	NA	few	TGTGCCAGCAGCCAAGAGCGTACAGGGATAGGCTATGGCTACACCTTC	CASSQERTGIGYGYTF
TRBJ1-1	TRBV12-3/TRBV12-4	NA	NA	TGTGCCAGCAGTTCCGGGGCTCAACCCAAGGGGGCTTTCTTT	CASSSGAQPKGAFF
TRBJ2-5	TRBV7-8	NA	few	TGTGCCAGCACTCCGGAGACCCAGTACTTC	CASTPETQYF
TRBJ1-5	TRBV12-3/TRBV12-4	NA	NA	TGTGCCAGCAGTTTTCGGCAAGGGAATCAGCCCCAGCATTTT	CASSFRQGNQPQHF
TRBJ2-5	TRBV5-1	NA	NA	TGCGCCAGCAGCTTGTGGATAGGGGGGCAAGAGACCCAGTACTTC	CASSLWIGGQETQYF
TRBJ1-1	TRBV11-2	NA	few	TGTGCCAGCAGCTTAGCGTTAGTGAACACTGAAGCTTTCTTT	CASSLALVNTEAFF
TRBJ2-4	TRBV4-1	NA	NA	TGCGCCAGTAGAGGTGGCAAAAACATTCAGTACTTC	CASRGGKNIQYF
TRBJ1-2	TRBV7-8	TRBD1	NA	TGTGCCAGCAGCCACCACACCGACAGGGGCGGCTACACCTTC	CASSHHTDRGGYTF
TRBJ1-2	TRBV10-3	TRBD1	few	TGTGCCATCAGTGAGTTGGGGACAGGGTACCTTGACTATGGCTACACCTTC	CAISELGTGYLDYGYTF
TRBJ1-3	TRBV5-1	NA	NA	TGCGCCAGCAGCTTGGCGGCATTAAATGGAAACACCATATATTTT	CASSLAALNGNTIYF
TRBJ2-5	TRBV4-1	NA	NA	TGCGCCAGCAGCCAAGGAGAGGAGTCCTCCCAAGAGACCCAGTACTTC	CASSQGEESSQETQYF
TRBJ1-3	TRBV5-1	NA	few	TGCGCCAGCAGCTTGAATCCCTCTGGAAACACCATATATTTT	CASSLNPSGNTIYF
TRBJ1-2	TRBV5-1	TRBD1	NA	TGCGCCAGCAGCTTTGGCGGGACAGCGGATGGCTACACCTTC	CASSFGGTADGYTF
TRBJ1-5	TRBV24-1	NA	NA	TGTGCCACCAGTGCAGAAGGGGGATTTGGGCAGCCCCAGCATTTT	CATSAEGGFGQPQHF
TRBJ1-6	TRBV5-1	NA	NA	TGCGCCAGCAGCTTGGCGGGGGCGGGGAATTCACCCCTCCACTTT	CASSLAGAGNSPLHF
TRBJ2-2	TRBV7-6	NA	NA	TGTGCCAGCAGCCTCGGAGGGACAGCCGGGGAGCTGTTTTTT	CASSLGGTAGELFF
TRBJ1-6	TRBV7-8	NA	few	TGTGCCAGCAGCCCATCGCCGGAATTTTCACCCCTCCACTTT	CASSPSPEFSPLHF
TRBJ2-5	TRBV7-2	TRBD2	NA	TGTGCCAGCAGCCCACGCCAATGGGCGGGGGGGCCGCAGACCCAGTACTTC	CASSPRQWAGGPQTQYF
TRBJ1-2	TRBV28	NA	NA	TGTGCCAGCAGTTTACCCAACCCACAGGTCCCAGGTGACTATGGCTACACCTTC	CASSLPNPQVPGDYGYTF
TRBJ1-1	TRBV24-1	NA	few	TGTGCCACCAGTGAGACAGGGAACACTGAAGCTTTCTTT	CATSETGNTEAFF
TRBJ2-4	TRBV6-5	NA	few	TGTGCCAGCAGCCAGACGGTAGCCAAAAACATTCAGTACTTC	CASSQTVAKNIQYF
TRBJ1-1	TRBV25-1	NA	few	TGTGCCAGCAAATGGAGGGTCGGGGACACTGAAGCTTTCTTT	CASKWRVGDTEAFF
TRBJ1-1	TRBV25-1	NA	few	TGTGCCAGCTGGGAGGGGACTGAAGCTTTCTTT	CASWEGTEAFF
TRBJ1-2	TRBV29-1	TRBD1	NA	TGCAGCGTGGGGACAGTTAACTATGGCTACACCTTC	CSVGTVNYGYTF
TRBJ2-2	TRBV10-3	TRBD2	NA	TGTGCCATCAGCCCTAGCGGAGACACCGGGGAGCTGTTTTTT	CAISPSGDTGELFF
TRBJ2-1	TRBV18	NA	NA	TGTGCCAGCTCACCGGTAGACGGACCCAATGAGCAGTTCTTC	CASSPVDGPNEQFF
TRBJ2-7	TRBV5-1	NA	few	TGCGCCAGCAGCCCAGGAACTCGCTCCTACGAGCAGTACTTC	CASSPGTRSYEQYF
TRBJ1-6	TRBV20-1	NA	NA	TGCAGTGCTAGAGATCGGAGGGGAGAAGGTTCACCCCTCCACTTT	CSARDRRGEGSPLHF
TRBJ1-1	TRBV7-2	TRBD1	few	TGTGCCAGCAGCACCGGGACAGGGTTGGGGGCTTTCTTT	CASSTGTGLGAFF
TRBJ2-7	TRBV27	NA	NA	TGTGCCAGCAGTTGGGCTGCTCACCGGGGCTACGAGCAGTACTTC	CASSWAAHRGYEQYF
TRBJ1-4	TRBV27	NA	few	TGTGCCAGCAGTCTTAGAATCTCCGCGTCTAGTAATGAAAAACTGTTTTTT	CASSLRISASSNEKLFF
TRBJ2-7	TRBV27	NA	NA	TGTGCCAGCAGTTTGTATTCGGGGGTATCCTACGAGCAGTACTTC	CASSLYSGVSYEQYF
TRBJ2-1	TRBV20-1	NA	NA	TGCAGTGCTAGAGCTCAGAGCTCCTACAATGAGCAGTTCTTC	CSARAQSSYNEQFF
TRBJ2-7	TRBV10-3	NA	NA	TGTGCCATCAGTGGGAGCTACGAGCAGTACTTC	CAISGSYEQYF
TRBJ1-6	TRBV28	NA	NA	TGTGCCAGCAGTTTGTGGCGGAAAGATTCACCCCTCCACTTT	CASSLWRKDSPLHF
TRBJ2-7	TRBV27	NA	NA	TGTGCCAGCAGTTTATCTCCGGGGCAGGGGTACGAGCAGTACTTC	CASSLSPGQGYEQYF
TRBJ2-7	TRBV21-1	NA	few	TGTGCCAGCAGTCCGGGACCGTACTACGAGCAGTACTTC	CASSPGPYYEQYF
TRBJ1-1	TRBV18	TRBD1	NA	TGTGCCAGCTCATCGAACAGGGGAGCGGAAGCTTTCTTT	CASSSNRGAEAFF
TRBJ2-1	TRBV5-1	NA	few	TGCGCCAGCAGTGATACAGGTGAGCAGTTCTTC	CASSDTGEQFF